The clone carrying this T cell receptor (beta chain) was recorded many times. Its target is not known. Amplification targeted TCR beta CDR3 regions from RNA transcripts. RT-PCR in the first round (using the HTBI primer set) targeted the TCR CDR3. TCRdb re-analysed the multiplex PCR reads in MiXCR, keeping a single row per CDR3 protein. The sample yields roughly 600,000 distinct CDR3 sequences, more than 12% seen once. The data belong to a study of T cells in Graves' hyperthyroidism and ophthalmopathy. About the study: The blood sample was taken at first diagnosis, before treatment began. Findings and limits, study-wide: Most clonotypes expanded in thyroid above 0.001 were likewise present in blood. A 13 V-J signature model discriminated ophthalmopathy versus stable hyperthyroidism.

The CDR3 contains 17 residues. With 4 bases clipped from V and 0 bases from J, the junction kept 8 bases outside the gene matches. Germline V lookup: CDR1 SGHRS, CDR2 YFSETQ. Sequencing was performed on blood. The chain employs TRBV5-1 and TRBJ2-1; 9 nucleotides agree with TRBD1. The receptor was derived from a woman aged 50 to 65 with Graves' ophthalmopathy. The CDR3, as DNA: TGCGCCAGCAGCCCCCGGGACAGGGCCTTCTCCTACAATGAGCAGTTCTTC. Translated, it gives CASSPRDRAFSYNEQFF. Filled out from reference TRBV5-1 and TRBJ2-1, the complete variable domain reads KAGVTQTPRYLIKTRGQQVTLSCSPISGHRSVSWYQQTPGQGLQFLFEYFSETQRNKGNFPGRFSGRQFSNSRSEMNVSTLELGDSALYLCASSPRDRAFSYNEQFFGPGTRLTVL.